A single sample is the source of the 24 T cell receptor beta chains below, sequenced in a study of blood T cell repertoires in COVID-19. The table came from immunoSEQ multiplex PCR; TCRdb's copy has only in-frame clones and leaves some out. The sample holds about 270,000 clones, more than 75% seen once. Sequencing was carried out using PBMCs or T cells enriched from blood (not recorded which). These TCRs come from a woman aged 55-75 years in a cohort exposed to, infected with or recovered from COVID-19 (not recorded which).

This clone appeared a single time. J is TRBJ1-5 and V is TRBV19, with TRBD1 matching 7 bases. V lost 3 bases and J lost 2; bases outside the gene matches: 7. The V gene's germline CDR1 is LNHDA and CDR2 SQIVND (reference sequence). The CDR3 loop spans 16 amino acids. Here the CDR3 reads CASSMAQGMGNQPQHF. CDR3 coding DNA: TGTGCCAGTAGTATGGCACAGGGGATGGGCAATCAGCCCCAGCATTTT.

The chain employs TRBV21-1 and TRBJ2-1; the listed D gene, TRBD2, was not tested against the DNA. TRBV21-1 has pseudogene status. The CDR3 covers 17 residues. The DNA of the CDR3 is TGTGCCAGCAGCCAGCAGGGGAGGCGGGAGGAATGGAATGAGCAGTTCTTC. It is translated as CASSQQGRREEWNEQFF.

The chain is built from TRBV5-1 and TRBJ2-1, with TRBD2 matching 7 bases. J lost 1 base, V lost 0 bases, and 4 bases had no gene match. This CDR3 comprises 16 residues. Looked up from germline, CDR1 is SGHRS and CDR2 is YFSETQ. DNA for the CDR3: TGCGCCAGCAGCTTGGTAGCGGGTAATTCCTACAATGAGCAGTTCTTC. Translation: CASSLVAGNSYNEQFF.

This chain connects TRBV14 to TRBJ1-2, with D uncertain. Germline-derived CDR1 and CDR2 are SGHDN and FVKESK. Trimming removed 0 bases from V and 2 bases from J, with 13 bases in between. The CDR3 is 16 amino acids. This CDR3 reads CASSQDRLAENYGYTF. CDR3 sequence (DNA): TGTGCCAGCAGCCAAGATCGTCTGGCGGAAAACTATGGCTACACCTTC. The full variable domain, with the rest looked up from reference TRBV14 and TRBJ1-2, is EAGVTQFPSHSVIEKGQTVTLRCDPISGHDNLYWYRRVMGKEIKFLLHFVKESKQDESGMPNNRFLAERTGGTYSTLKVQPAELEDSGVYFCASSQDRLAENYGYTFGSGTRLTVV.

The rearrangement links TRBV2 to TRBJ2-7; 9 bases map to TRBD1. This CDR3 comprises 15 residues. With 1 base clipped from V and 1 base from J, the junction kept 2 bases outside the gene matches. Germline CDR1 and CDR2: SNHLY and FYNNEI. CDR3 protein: CASSEGTGESYEQYF. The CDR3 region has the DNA TGTGCCAGCAGTGAAGGGACAGGGGAGTCCTACGAGCAGTACTTC.

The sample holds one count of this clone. The CDR3 is CASRGGRAVDEQFF. The CDR3 region has the DNA TGTGCCAGCAGAGGAGGGAGGGCCGTCGACGAGCAGTTCTTC. The chain uses TRBV7-6 and TRBJ2-1; 7 bases are a match to TRBD2. The V gene end was trimmed by 6 bases and the J gene end by 10 bases; junction bases not matched to a gene: 12. This CDR3 has 14 residues. The V gene's germline CDR1 is SGHVS and CDR2 FNYEAQ.

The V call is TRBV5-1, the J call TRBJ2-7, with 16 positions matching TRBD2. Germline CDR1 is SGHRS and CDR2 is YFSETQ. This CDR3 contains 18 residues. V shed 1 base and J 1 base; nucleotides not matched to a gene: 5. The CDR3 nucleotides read TGCGCCAGCAGCTTGTTACCGGGACTAGCGGGAGGGTCCTACGAGCAGTACTTC. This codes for CASSLLPGLAGGSYEQYF.

CDR3 DNA: TGTGCCAGCAGCCGTAGTTTTCCCATTTGCAAAAACATTCAGTACTTC. Protein sequence: CASSRSFPICKNIQYF. V is TRBV3-1 (or the pseudogene TRBV3-2) and J is TRBJ2-4, with unresolved D. CDR3 length equals 16 residues. CDR1 is LGHDT, CDR2 YNNKEL, per germline (reference sequence). V was pared by 4 bases and J by 3 bases, with 16 bases between.

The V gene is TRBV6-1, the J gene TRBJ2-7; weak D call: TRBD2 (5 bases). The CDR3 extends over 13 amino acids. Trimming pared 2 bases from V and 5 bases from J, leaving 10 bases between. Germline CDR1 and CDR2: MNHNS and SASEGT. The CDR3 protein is CASSEWGDNEQYF. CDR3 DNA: TGTGCCAGCAGTGAATGGGGAGATAACGAGCAGTACTTC.

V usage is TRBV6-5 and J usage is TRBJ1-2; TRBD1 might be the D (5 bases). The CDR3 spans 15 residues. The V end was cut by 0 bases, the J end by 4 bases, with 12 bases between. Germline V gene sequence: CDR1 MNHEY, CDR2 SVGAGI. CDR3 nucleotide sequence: TGTGCCAGCAGTTACTCCGTCGGGGGGACCTATGGCTACACCTTC. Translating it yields CASSYSVGGTYGYTF.

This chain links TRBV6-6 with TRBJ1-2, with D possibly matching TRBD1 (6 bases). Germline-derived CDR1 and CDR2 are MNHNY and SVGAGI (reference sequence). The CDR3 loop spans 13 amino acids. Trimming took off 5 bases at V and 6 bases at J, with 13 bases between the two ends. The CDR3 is CASSHRVLNGYTF. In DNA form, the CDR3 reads TGTGCCAGCAGTCACAGGGTTTTGAATGGCTACACCTTC.

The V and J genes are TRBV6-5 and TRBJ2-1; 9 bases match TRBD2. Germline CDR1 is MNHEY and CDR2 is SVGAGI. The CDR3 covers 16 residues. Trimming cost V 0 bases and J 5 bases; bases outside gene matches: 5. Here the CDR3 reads CASSYSSGRTNNEQFF. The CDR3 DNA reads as TGTGCCAGCAGTTACTCGAGCGGGAGGACCAACAATGAGCAGTTCTTC.

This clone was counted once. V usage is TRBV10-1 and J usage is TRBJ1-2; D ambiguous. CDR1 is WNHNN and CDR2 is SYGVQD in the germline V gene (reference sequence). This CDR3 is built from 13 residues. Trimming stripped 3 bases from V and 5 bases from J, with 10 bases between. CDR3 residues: CASSDRGSYGYTF. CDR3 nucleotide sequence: TGCGCCAGCAGTGATCGAGGGAGTTATGGCTACACCTTC.

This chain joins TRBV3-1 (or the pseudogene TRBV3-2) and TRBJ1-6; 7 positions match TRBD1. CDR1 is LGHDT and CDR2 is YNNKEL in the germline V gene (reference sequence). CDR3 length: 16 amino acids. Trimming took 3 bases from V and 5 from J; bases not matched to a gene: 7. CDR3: CASSQNPGGNNSPLHF. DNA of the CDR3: TGTGCCAGCAGCCAGAATCCAGGGGGGAATAATTCACCCCTCCACTTT.

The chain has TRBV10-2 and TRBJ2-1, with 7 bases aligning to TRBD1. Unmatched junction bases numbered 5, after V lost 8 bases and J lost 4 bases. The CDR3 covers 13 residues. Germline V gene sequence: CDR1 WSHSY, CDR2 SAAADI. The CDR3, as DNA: TGCGCCAGCGGAGGACAGGCGTACAATGAGCAGTTCTTC. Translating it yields CASGGQAYNEQFF.

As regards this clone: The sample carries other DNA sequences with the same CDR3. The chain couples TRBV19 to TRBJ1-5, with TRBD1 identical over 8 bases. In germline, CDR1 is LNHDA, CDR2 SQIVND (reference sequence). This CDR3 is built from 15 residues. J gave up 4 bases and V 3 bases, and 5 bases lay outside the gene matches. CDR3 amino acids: CASSIGQGPNQPQHF. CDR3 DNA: TGTGCCAGTAGTATTGGACAGGGCCCTAATCAGCCCCAGCATTTT.

For the CDR3, the DNA is TGTGCCAGCACTAACCGGGACAGCCACTACGAGCAGTACTTC. This encodes CASTNRDSHYEQYF. The chain combines TRBV7-9 with TRBJ2-7; 7 bases map to TRBD1. V shed 7 bases and J 3 bases; nucleotides not matched to a gene: 9. Per the germline V gene, CDR1 is SEHNR and CDR2 is FQNEAQ (reference sequence). The CDR3 runs 14 residues.

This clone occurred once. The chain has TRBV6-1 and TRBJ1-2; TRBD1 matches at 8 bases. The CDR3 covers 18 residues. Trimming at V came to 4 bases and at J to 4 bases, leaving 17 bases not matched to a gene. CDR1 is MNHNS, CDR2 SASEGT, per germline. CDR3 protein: CASSGPTGGEFKSYGYTF. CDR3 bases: TGTGCCAGCAGTGGGCCAACAGGGGGGGAATTCAAAAGCTATGGCTACACCTTC.

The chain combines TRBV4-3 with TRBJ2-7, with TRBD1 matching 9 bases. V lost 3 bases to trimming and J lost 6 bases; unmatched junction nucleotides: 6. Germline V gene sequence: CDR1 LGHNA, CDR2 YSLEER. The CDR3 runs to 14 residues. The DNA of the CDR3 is TGCGCCAGCAGCCACCGGACAGGGGTAAGCGAGCAGTACTTC. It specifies CASSHRTGVSEQYF.

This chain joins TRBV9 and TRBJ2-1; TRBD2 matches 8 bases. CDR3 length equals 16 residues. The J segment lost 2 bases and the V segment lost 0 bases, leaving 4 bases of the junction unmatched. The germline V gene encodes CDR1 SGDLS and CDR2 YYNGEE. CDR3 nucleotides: TGTGCCAGCAGCGTAGCTCTAGCGGGCACCTACAATGAGCAGTTCTTC. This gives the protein CASSVALAGTYNEQFF. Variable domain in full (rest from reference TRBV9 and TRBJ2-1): DSGVTQTPKHLITATGQRVTLRCSPRSGDLSVYWYQQSLDQGLQFLIQYYNGEERAKGNILERFSAQQFPDLHSELNLSSLELGDSALYFCASSVALAGTYNEQFFGPGTRLTVL.

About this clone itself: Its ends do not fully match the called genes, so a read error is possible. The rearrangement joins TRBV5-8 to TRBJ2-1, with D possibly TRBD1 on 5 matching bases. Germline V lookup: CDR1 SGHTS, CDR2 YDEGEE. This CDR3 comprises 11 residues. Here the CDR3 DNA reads TGTGCCAGCAGCTTCCTGACAGCCCGCATCTTC. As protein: CASSFLTARIF.

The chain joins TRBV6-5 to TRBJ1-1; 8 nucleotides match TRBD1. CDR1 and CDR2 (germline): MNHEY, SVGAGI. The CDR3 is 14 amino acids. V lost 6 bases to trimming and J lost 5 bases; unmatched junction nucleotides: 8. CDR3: CASSLDRGGTEAFF. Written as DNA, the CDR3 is TGTGCCAGCAGCCTTGACAGGGGCGGGACTGAAGCTTTCTTT.

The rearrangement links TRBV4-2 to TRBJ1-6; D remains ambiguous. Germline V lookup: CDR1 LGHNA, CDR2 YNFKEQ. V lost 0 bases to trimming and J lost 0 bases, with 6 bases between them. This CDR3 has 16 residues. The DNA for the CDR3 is TGTGCCAGCAGCCAAGATGAGAGCTCCTATAATTCACCCCTCCACTTT. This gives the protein CASSQDESSYNSPLHF.

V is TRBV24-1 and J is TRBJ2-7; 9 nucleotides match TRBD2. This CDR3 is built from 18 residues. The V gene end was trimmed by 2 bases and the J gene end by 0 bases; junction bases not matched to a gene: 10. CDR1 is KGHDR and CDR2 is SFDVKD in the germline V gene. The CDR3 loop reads CATSDSPGASGNSYEQYF. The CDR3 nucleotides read TGTGCCACCAGTGATTCCCCGGGAGCTAGCGGGAACTCCTACGAGCAGTACTTC.